These 22 T cell receptor beta chains were sequenced from one sample in a study of graft-versus-host responses after intestinal transplantation. For these receptors, no antigen is known. Data came from immunoSEQ multiplex PCR; TCRdb stores just in-frame clones and leaves some out. This table holds 85,000 to 100,000 clones, 80% to 95% found once. The source was unstimulated CD4+ T cells sorted from spleen or lymph node cells, collected before transplant. All receptors come from a human donor who was the organ donor for an intestinal transplant.

The chain carries TRBV7-9 and TRBJ2-5; maybe TRBD2 (6 bases). The CDR3 totals 15 residues. CDR1 and CDR2 (germline): SEHNR, FQNEAQ (reference sequence). The ends were cut back, 5 bases at V and 2 bases at J, with 15 bases in the middle. As DNA, the CDR3 is TGTGCCAGCAGCCCCGAACTAGCCCCACAAGAGACCCAGTACTTC. This gives the protein CASSPELAPQETQYF. The variable domain in full, with the rest retrieved from reference TRBV7-9 and TRBJ2-5, is DTGVSQNPRHKITKRGQNVTFRCDPISEHNRLYWYRQTLGQGPEFLTYFQNEAQLEKSRLLSDRFSAERPKGSFSTLEIQRTEQGDSAMYLCASSPELAPQETQYFGPGTRLLVL.

The CDR3 DNA sequence: TGTGCCAGCCTGGGACTAGCGGGGGGGATTAAGCAGTTCTTC. This encodes CASLGLAGGIKQFF. This sequence joins TRBV2 and TRBJ2-1; TRBD2 aligns across 16 bases. The CDR3 runs to 14 residues. Germline trimming cut 8 bases from V and 11 bases from J; bases unmatched to any gene: 6. Germline CDR1 and CDR2: SNHLY and FYNNEI.

The chain carries TRBV7-9 and TRBJ2-6, with TRBD1 matching 7 bases. J lost 0 bases, V lost 2 bases, and 4 bases had no gene match. From germline, CDR1 is SEHNR and CDR2 FQNEAQ (reference sequence). CDR3 size: 17 residues. DNA for the CDR3: TGTGCCAGCAGCTTAACGGGACAGAGCTCTGGGGCCAACGTCCTGACTTTC. Translation: CASSLTGQSSGANVLTF.

The V gene is TRBV7-3, the J gene TRBJ2-1; 10 bases are a match to TRBD2. The CDR3 is 15 amino acids. Germline V gene sequence: CDR1 SGHTA, CDR2 FQGTGA. The V segment lost 5 bases and the J segment 10 bases; nucleotides outside the gene matches: 11. This CDR3 is CASSPLAGVGSEQFF. The CDR3, as DNA: TGTGCCAGCAGCCCTCTAGCGGGAGTTGGATCCGAGCAGTTCTTC. Full variable domain (remainder filled in from reference TRBV7-3 and TRBJ2-1): GAGVSQTPSNKVTEKGKYVELRCDPISGHTALYWYRQSLGQGPEFLIYFQGTGAADDSGLPNDRFFAVRPEGSVSTLKIQRTERGDSAVYLCASSPLAGVGSEQFFGPGTRLTVL.

This chain connects TRBV19 to TRBJ1-3; 8 bases align to TRBD1. V shed 7 bases, J shed 0 bases, and the junction held 11 bases outside the gene matches. The V gene's germline CDR1 is LNHDA and CDR2 SQIVND (reference sequence). There are 17 residues in the CDR3. CDR3 bases: TGTGCCAGTACCTCGGGACAGGTCCTCCTCTCTGGAAACACCATATATTTT. Amino acids: CASTSGQVLLSGNTIYF.

V gene TRBV10-2 combines with J gene TRBJ1-5; no definite D call. Germline V lookup: CDR1 WSHSY, CDR2 SAAADI. The CDR3 runs 13 residues. V was cut by 5 bases and J by 9 bases, with 14 bases left in between. In nucleotides, the CDR3 is TGCGCCAGCAGTCCAAAAACTAGTGGGCCCCAGCATTTT. Protein sequence: CASSPKTSGPQHF.

The rearrangement uses TRBV1 and TRBJ1-3; the table gives TRBD1 as D, unverified against the DNA. TRBV1 is classified as a pseudogene. This CDR3 has 15 amino acids. The CDR3 sequence: CTSSQGQGGGNTIYF. DNA for the CDR3: TGCACCAGCAGCCAAGGACAGGGTGGGGGAAACACCATATATTTT.

This clone was picked up one time. The V and J genes are TRBV7-3 and TRBJ2-7; D gene ambiguous. Trimming removed 6 bases from V and 3 bases from J, with 21 bases in between. Germline CDR1 reads SGHTA; CDR2 reads FQGTGA. This CDR3 contains 16 residues. CDR3 residues: CASSLPPSTHFYEQYF. In DNA, the CDR3 is TGTGCCAGCAGTCTACCCCCGTCGACTCACTTCTACGAGCAGTACTTC.

The rearrangement joins TRBV5-1 to TRBJ2-7, with 7 bases identical to TRBD2. Trimming at V came to 0 bases and at J to 4 bases, leaving 7 bases not matched to a gene. The CDR3 length is 15 residues. The germline V gene encodes CDR1 SGHRS and CDR2 YFSETQ. The CDR3 loop reads CASSLATAGTYEQYF. CDR3 DNA: TGCGCCAGCAGCTTGGCGACAGCGGGGACTTACGAGCAGTACTTC.

The gene calls are TRBV4-1 and TRBJ1-5; TRBD1 might be the D (6 bases). Germline V CDR1 and CDR2: MGHRA, YSYEKL. V was trimmed by 0 bases and J by 2 bases, leaving 14 bases between them. There are 17 residues in the CDR3. The CDR3 here is CASSQEWVGAGNQPQHF. The CDR3 nucleotides read TGCGCCAGCAGCCAAGAATGGGTGGGGGCTGGCAATCAGCCCCAGCATTTT.

V is TRBV5-4 and J is TRBJ1-2; possibly TRBD1 for D (5 bases). The germline CDR1 and CDR2 sequences are SGHNT and YYREEE (reference sequence). The CDR3 runs to 15 residues. V lost 0 bases and J 8 bases, leaving 17 bases between the germline ends. The CDR3 DNA sequence: TGTGCCAGCAGCTTGGCAAGGAGCAGGGTATACGGCTACACCTTC. This codes for CASSLARSRVYGYTF.

This clone was detected once. The chain combines TRBV7-9 with TRBJ2-1; 9 bases map to TRBD2. V shed 5 bases, J shed 4 bases, and the junction held 15 bases outside the gene matches. The length of the CDR3 is 18 residues. Germline V CDR1 and CDR2: SEHNR, FQNEAQ (reference sequence). Here the CDR3 DNA reads TGTGCCAGCAGCCCGTTAAAACCGGGACTAGCCATGTACAATGAGCAGTTCTTC. It is translated as CASSPLKPGLAMYNEQFF.

This sequence joins TRBV6-6 and TRBJ1-1; 8 positions agree with TRBD1. V shed 6 bases and J 0 bases; nucleotides not matched to a gene: 6. This CDR3 region has 15 residues. CDR1 MNHNY and CDR2 SVGAGI come from the germline V gene (reference sequence). The CDR3 is CASRTRGQLNTEAFF. The DNA of the CDR3 is TGTGCCAGCAGGACCAGGGGGCAGCTGAACACTGAAGCTTTCTTT.

The genes are TRBV7-6 and TRBJ2-3; 11 bases are shared with TRBD2. The CDR3 consists of 17 residues. V was clipped by 3 bases and J by 0 bases; unmatched bases: 5. CDR1 SGHVS and CDR2 FNYEAQ come from the germline V gene. In DNA form, the CDR3 reads TGTGCCAGCAGCTTCTTACTAGCGGGGGCCAGCACAGATACGCAGTATTTT. It translates to CASSFLLAGASTDTQYF.

This sequence joins TRBV6-4 and TRBJ2-7; D gene unclear. Germline-derived CDR1 and CDR2 are MRHNA and SNTAGT. CDR3 length: 9 residues. Between the trimmed V and J ends, which lost 9 bases and 4 bases, there was a span of 4 bases. In DNA, the CDR3 is TGTGCCAGATATTACGAGCAGTACTTC. It encodes CARYYEQYF.

V gene TRBV7-9 combines with J gene TRBJ2-3; 8 bases agree with TRBD1. There are 17 residues in the CDR3. J lost 1 base, V lost 3 bases, and 9 bases had no gene match. Germline values: CDR1 SEHNR, CDR2 FQNEAQ (reference sequence). CDR3 amino acids: CASSFTGTGIGTDTQYF. CDR3 DNA sequence: TGTGCCAGCAGCTTCACCGGGACAGGCATCGGCACAGATACGCAGTATTTT.

This clone has only a few counts. The rearrangement joins TRBV30 to TRBJ1-4, with 7 bases fitting TRBD1. Germline V CDR1 and CDR2: GTSNPN, SVGIG (reference sequence). Germline trimming cut 4 bases from V and 7 bases from J; bases unmatched to any gene: 9. The CDR3 totals 14 residues. CDR3 sequence: CAWNPRGLGEKLFF. Written as DNA, the CDR3 is TGTGCCTGGAATCCGAGGGGGCTTGGTGAAAAACTGTTTTTT.

The chain uses TRBV10-3 and TRBJ1-1, with TRBD1 identical over 8 bases. V was clipped by 7 bases and J by 8 bases; unmatched bases: 12. From germline, CDR1 is ENHRY and CDR2 SYGVKD. CDR3 length equals 14 residues. The CDR3 is CAITKRMDREEAFF. CDR3 DNA: TGTGCCATCACCAAAAGAATGGACAGGGAAGAAGCTTTCTTT.

Only a few counts were recorded for this clone. The chain uses TRBV6-5 and TRBJ1-6; 7 nucleotides line up with TRBD1. The CDR3 has 13 residues. In germline, CDR1 is MNHEY, CDR2 SVGAGI. J lost 8 bases, V lost 6 bases, and 4 bases had no gene match. This CDR3 is CASSEDRDSPLHF. The DNA for the CDR3 is TGTGCCAGCAGCGAAGACAGGGATTCACCCCTCCACTTT.

The gene calls are TRBV6-5 and TRBJ1-1; 7 bases match TRBD1. Germline V gene data show CDR1 as MNHEY and CDR2 as SVGAGI. The CDR3 is 15 residues long. V was clipped by 0 bases and J by 6 bases; unmatched bases: 7. The CDR3, as DNA: TGTGCCAGCAGTTACTCGCCAACAGGGGTCGCTGAAGCTTTCTTT. Translated: CASSYSPTGVAEAFF.

This rearrangement joins TRBV11-3 to TRBJ1-3; a weak D match, TRBD1 (5 bases). There are 16 residues in the CDR3. CDR1 and CDR2 (germline): SGHNT, YENEEA. Trimming left V 2 bases short and J 2 bases short, with 13 bases between. CDR3 sequence (DNA): TGTGCCAGCAGCTTATCCCCATCGGGGGCTGGAAACACCATATATTTT. This translates into CASSLSPSGAGNTIYF.

This sequence joins TRBV5-6 and TRBJ1-3, with no clear D. The CDR3 is made up of 14 amino acids. Germline lookup yields CDR1 SGHDT and CDR2 YYEEEE. Trimming took off 5 bases at V and 0 bases at J, with 9 bases between the two ends. CDR3 protein: CASSRQGSGNTIYF. The CDR3 region has the DNA TGTGCCAGCAGTAGACAAGGCTCTGGAAACACCATATATTTT. Full variable domain (remainder filled in from reference TRBV5-6 and TRBJ1-3): DAGVTQSPTHLIKTRGQQVTLRCSPKSGHDTVSWYQQALGQGPQFIFQYYEEEERQRGNFPDRFSGHQFPNYSSELNVNALLLGDSALYLCASSRQGSGNTIYFGEGSWLTVV.